These T cell receptor beta chains were read from a single sample in a study of blood T cells in healthy people across ages. TCRdb recomputed calls from the 5' RACE reads with MiXCR, one row per CDR3 protein. The sample comprises about 1,000,000 distinct CDR3 sequences, 35% to 50% of which are singletons, and approximately 20% rests with the top ten. What was sequenced was blood. These receptors were taken from a woman aged 55-69 years in good health. Both conserved end residues are part of each CDR3. Each record gives: V gene, J gene, D gene, clone size, CDR3 length, CDR3 DNA, CDR3 protein. D genes are given only for firm matches. The size of a clone is reported for some rows only, either as once, few or many, or as a class for expanded clones.

v_gene: TRBV29-1; j_gene: TRBJ2-1; d_gene: TRBD2; abundance: few; len: 13; CDR3nt: TGCAGCGCTAGGACTAGCGGGAAGAATGAGCAGTTCTTC; CDR3aa: CSARTSGKNEQFF
v_gene: TRBV10-2; j_gene: TRBJ2-3; d_gene: TRBD2; abundance: .; len: 15; CDR3nt: TGCGCCAGCAGGTTGACTAGCGGCCCCACAGATACGCAGTATTTT; CDR3aa: CASRLTSGPTDTQYF
v_gene: TRBV12-3/TRBV12-4; j_gene: TRBJ2-1; d_gene: TRBD2; abundance: .; len: 14; CDR3nt: TGTGCCAGCAGTCCGGGACTAGCGTCAATTGAGCAGTTCTTC; CDR3aa: CASSPGLASIEQFF
v_gene: TRBV10-1; j_gene: TRBJ2-3; d_gene: .; abundance: .; len: 15; CDR3nt: TGCGCCAGCAGTGAAGGCAGGGCCTACACAGATACGCAGTATTTT; CDR3aa: CASSEGRAYTDTQYF
v_gene: TRBV5-1; j_gene: TRBJ1-2; d_gene: TRBD1; abundance: .; len: 15; CDR3nt: TGCGCCAGCAGCCCAGACCAGGGACAGACCTATGGCTACACCTTC; CDR3aa: CASSPDQGQTYGYTF
v_gene: TRBV27; j_gene: TRBJ2-5; d_gene: TRBD2; abundance: few; len: 15; CDR3nt: TGTGCCAGCAGTGCCTCTAGCGGGAGCCCCGGGACCCAGTACTTC; CDR3aa: CASSASSGSPGTQYF
v_gene: TRBV5-1; j_gene: TRBJ2-7; d_gene: TRBD2; abundance: .; len: 13; CDR3nt: TGCGCCAGCAGGCAGACTAGCTCCCACGAGCAGTACTTC; CDR3aa: CASRQTSSHEQYF
v_gene: TRBV24-1; j_gene: TRBJ2-1; d_gene: .; abundance: .; len: 12; CDR3nt: TGTGCCACCAGTGGACTCAACAATGAGCAGTTCTTC; CDR3aa: CATSGLNNEQFF
v_gene: TRBV20-1; j_gene: TRBJ2-3; d_gene: TRBD2; abundance: once; len: 16; CDR3nt: TGCAGTGGGAAAACCGGGACTACCTATAGCACAGATACGCAGTATTTT; CDR3aa: CSGKTGTTYSTDTQYF
v_gene: TRBV6-1; j_gene: TRBJ2-7; d_gene: .; abundance: many; len: 12; CDR3nt: TGTGCCAGCAAAACCCGGGGGTACGAGCAGTACTTC; CDR3aa: CASKTRGYEQYF
v_gene: TRBV5-1; j_gene: TRBJ2-3; d_gene: TRBD2; abundance: .; len: 17; CDR3nt: TGCGCCAGCAGCTTGGATCCTAGCGGGAGTTTGGCAGATACGCAGTATTTT; CDR3aa: CASSLDPSGSLADTQYF